This is a list of T cell receptor beta chains from one sample in a study of T cell responses to AZD1222 COVID-19 vaccine. The table came from immunoSEQ multiplex PCR; TCRdb's copy has only in-frame clones and leaves some out. The repertoire includes roughly 100,000 clones, 82% of them detected once, and around 5% sits in the top ten. This material consisted of peripheral blood, taken on day 0 of AZD1222 vaccination. These receptors were taken from an adult in good health. Both conserved end residues are part of each CDR3. A D gene is named only where the DNA matches it firmly. Clone sizes are given selectively: once, few, many, or a class where the clone is expanded.

d_gene: NA; j_gene: TRBJ2-7; abundance: NA; v_gene: TRBV5-1; CDR3aa: CASSLMGQPSYEQYF; CDR3nt: TGCGCCAGCAGCTTAATGGGACAACCCTCCTACGAGCAGTACTTC
d_gene: TRBD2; j_gene: TRBJ2-1; abundance: NA; v_gene: TRBV3-1/TRBV3-2; CDR3aa: CASSGERGKGYNEQFF; CDR3nt: TGTGCCAGCAGCGGGGAGCGGGGGAAGGGCTACAATGAGCAGTTCTTC
d_gene: NA; j_gene: TRBJ2-2; abundance: NA; v_gene: TRBV7-9; CDR3aa: CASRGTGGVNTGELFF; CDR3nt: TGTGCCAGCAGAGGGACGGGGGGCGTAAACACCGGGGAGCTGTTTTTT
d_gene: NA; j_gene: TRBJ2-3; abundance: NA; v_gene: TRBV7-2; CDR3aa: CASSLSGGGGTDTQYF; CDR3nt: TGTGCCAGCAGCTTATCCGGGGGAGGAGGCACAGATACGCAGTATTTT
d_gene: NA; j_gene: TRBJ1-5; abundance: NA; v_gene: TRBV12-3/TRBV12-4; CDR3aa: CASSLQAEQPQHF; CDR3nt: TGTGCCAGCAGTCTGCAGGCAGAGCAGCCCCAGCATTTT
d_gene: NA; j_gene: TRBJ2-7; abundance: NA; v_gene: TRBV4-1; CDR3aa: CASSQDPAYSYEQYF; CDR3nt: TGCGCCAGCAGCCAAGATCCCGCTTACTCCTACGAGCAGTACTTC
d_gene: NA; j_gene: TRBJ2-7; abundance: NA; v_gene: TRBV2; CDR3aa: CASSYGVPAYEQYF; CDR3nt: TGTGCCAGCAGTTACGGGGTACCGGCCTACGAGCAGTACTTC
d_gene: TRBD1; j_gene: TRBJ1-1; abundance: NA; v_gene: TRBV18; CDR3aa: CASSPTGGLMNTEAFF; CDR3nt: TGTGCCAGCTCGCCTACAGGGGGCCTGATGAACACTGAAGCTTTCTTT
d_gene: NA; j_gene: TRBJ1-2; abundance: NA; v_gene: TRBV3-1/TRBV3-2; CDR3aa: CASSQDSGKRGYTF; CDR3nt: TGTGCCAGCAGCCAAGATTCGGGGAAGCGAGGCTACACCTTC
d_gene: TRBD1; j_gene: TRBJ1-3; abundance: NA; v_gene: TRBV6-2/TRBV6-3; CDR3aa: CASSLLGQLSGNTIYF; CDR3nt: TGTGCCAGCAGCCTCTTGGGACAGCTCTCTGGAAACACCATATATTTT
d_gene: NA; j_gene: TRBJ1-2; abundance: NA; v_gene: TRBV2; CDR3aa: CASSEFTGLENGYTF; CDR3nt: TGTGCCAGCAGTGAATTCACTGGGTTGGAGAATGGCTACACCTTC
d_gene: NA; j_gene: TRBJ2-2; abundance: NA; v_gene: TRBV5-1; CDR3aa: CASSLVGNTGELFF; CDR3nt: TGCGCCAGCAGCTTGGTGGGCAACACCGGGGAGCTGTTTTTT
d_gene: TRBD1; j_gene: TRBJ1-2; abundance: NA; v_gene: TRBV7-8; CDR3aa: CASSPGTGTYGYTF; CDR3nt: TGTGCCAGCAGCCCGGGGACAGGGACCTATGGCTACACCTTC
d_gene: NA; j_gene: TRBJ2-7; abundance: NA; v_gene: TRBV19; CDR3aa: CASSRTWDIRNEQYF; CDR3nt: TGTGCCAGTAGTCGCACCTGGGACATTAGGAACGAGCAGTACTTC
d_gene: NA; j_gene: TRBJ1-2; abundance: NA; v_gene: TRBV10-3; CDR3aa: CAISESGNYGYTF; CDR3nt: TGTGCCATCAGTGAGTCCGGAAACTATGGCTACACCTTC
d_gene: NA; j_gene: TRBJ1-5; abundance: NA; v_gene: TRBV7-8; CDR3aa: CASSLGAAGGNQPQHF; CDR3nt: TGTGCCAGCAGCTTGGGCGCGGCAGGGGGCAATCAGCCCCAGCATTTT
d_gene: TRBD2; j_gene: TRBJ2-1; abundance: NA; v_gene: TRBV2; CDR3aa: CASSPVSGGYNEQFF; CDR3nt: TGTGCCAGCAGTCCAGTTAGCGGGGGGTACAATGAGCAGTTCTTC
d_gene: TRBD1; j_gene: TRBJ1-1; abundance: NA; v_gene: TRBV4-3; CDR3aa: CASSQSGGYNTEAFF; CDR3nt: TGCGCCAGCAGCCAGTCAGGGGGTTACAACACTGAAGCTTTCTTT
d_gene: NA; j_gene: TRBJ2-7; abundance: NA; v_gene: TRBV10-3; CDR3aa: CAISEEGLSPEQYF; CDR3nt: TGTGCCATCAGTGAAGAGGGCCTCAGTCCCGAGCAGTACTTC
d_gene: NA; j_gene: TRBJ1-1; abundance: NA; v_gene: TRBV9; CDR3aa: CASTKDGAGRGRDTEAFF; CDR3nt: TGTGCCAGCACCAAAGACGGAGCGGGCAGGGGACGGGACACTGAAGCTTTCTTT
d_gene: NA; j_gene: TRBJ2-7; abundance: NA; v_gene: TRBV7-9; CDR3aa: CASSLTSLEQYF; CDR3nt: TGTGCCAGCAGCTTAACCTCCCTCGAGCAGTACTTC
d_gene: NA; j_gene: TRBJ1-6; abundance: NA; v_gene: TRBV3-1/TRBV3-2; CDR3aa: CASSPMAGIENSPLHF; CDR3nt: TGTGCCAGCAGCCCTATGGCCGGGATTGAGAATTCACCCCTCCACTTT
d_gene: NA; j_gene: TRBJ2-3; abundance: NA; v_gene: TRBV7-2; CDR3aa: CASSPMGERSSTDTQYF; CDR3nt: TGTGCCAGCAGCCCAATGGGCGAAAGATCGAGCACAGATACGCAGTATTTT
d_gene: NA; j_gene: TRBJ1-2; abundance: medium-sized; v_gene: TRBV7-9; CDR3aa: CASSLEMELGPYGYTF; CDR3nt: TGTGCCAGCAGCTTAGAGATGGAGTTGGGTCCCTATGGCTACACCTTC
d_gene: NA; j_gene: TRBJ1-2; abundance: NA; v_gene: TRBV4-1; CDR3aa: CASSQVLVPRGYTF; CDR3nt: TGCGCCAGCAGCCAAGTCTTAGTACCGAGAGGCTACACCTTC
d_gene: NA; j_gene: TRBJ2-5; abundance: few; v_gene: TRBV5-1; CDR3aa: CASTGQSQETQYF; CDR3nt: TGCGCCAGCACCGGACAGAGCCAAGAGACCCAGTACTTC
d_gene: TRBD1; j_gene: TRBJ1-4; abundance: NA; v_gene: TRBV5-5; CDR3aa: CASSRGQTNEKLFF; CDR3nt: TGTGCCAGCAGCCGGGGACAGACTAATGAAAAACTGTTTTTT
d_gene: NA; j_gene: TRBJ1-1; abundance: few; v_gene: TRBV9; CDR3aa: CASSVAGGMNTEAFF; CDR3nt: TGTGCCAGCAGCGTTGCCGGGGGCATGAACACTGAAGCTTTCTTT
d_gene: TRBD1; j_gene: TRBJ2-5; abundance: NA; v_gene: TRBV6-5; CDR3aa: CASSYDREETQYF; CDR3nt: TGTGCCAGCAGTTACGACAGGGAAGAGACCCAGTACTTC
d_gene: NA; j_gene: TRBJ1-6; abundance: NA; v_gene: TRBV27; CDR3aa: CASRLSGAVGSPLHF; CDR3nt: TGTGCCAGCAGGTTGTCGGGGGCAGTAGGCTCACCCCTCCACTTT
d_gene: TRBD1; j_gene: TRBJ2-3; abundance: NA; v_gene: TRBV19; CDR3aa: CASSIGAGGRDTQYF; CDR3nt: TGTGCCAGTAGTATAGGGGCAGGGGGCAGAGATACGCAGTATTTT
d_gene: NA; j_gene: TRBJ1-2; abundance: few; v_gene: TRBV4-3; CDR3aa: CASSLGQTNYGYTF; CDR3nt: TGCGCCAGCAGCCTAGGACAGACTAACTATGGCTACACCTTC
d_gene: NA; j_gene: TRBJ1-2; abundance: NA; v_gene: TRBV5-6; CDR3aa: CASSPGLGVTF; CDR3nt: TGTGCCAGCAGCCCTGGCCTCGGGGTTACCTTC
d_gene: NA; j_gene: TRBJ2-1; abundance: NA; v_gene: TRBV7-9; CDR3aa: CASSLAGRVENYNEQFF; CDR3nt: TGTGCCAGCAGCTTAGCAGGCAGGGTGGAAAACTACAATGAGCAGTTCTTC
d_gene: TRBD1; j_gene: TRBJ2-7; abundance: few; v_gene: TRBV29-1; CDR3aa: CSVLQGTGGLYEQYF; CDR3nt: TGCAGCGTTTTGCAGGGGACAGGGGGCCTATACGAGCAGTACTTC
d_gene: NA; j_gene: TRBJ2-7; abundance: NA; v_gene: TRBV18; CDR3aa: CASSPRGTEGEQYF; CDR3nt: TGTGCCAGCTCACCAAGGGGGACCGAGGGGGAGCAGTACTTC
d_gene: TRBD2; j_gene: TRBJ2-1; abundance: NA; v_gene: TRBV6-2/TRBV6-3; CDR3aa: CASSFPKLAGTNNEQFF; CDR3nt: TGTGCCAGCAGCTTCCCAAAACTAGCGGGGACAAACAATGAGCAGTTCTTC